Listed below are T cell receptor beta chains from one sample, sequenced in a study of cytomegalovirus exposure and HLA in healthy donors. Data came from immunoSEQ multiplex PCR; TCRdb stores just in-frame clones and leaves some out. The sample shows around 120,000 clones, about nine tenths of them seen only once. What was sequenced was PBMCs. The receptor source for this set is a man between 18 and 29 years old in good health and CMV-seropositive. Both conserved end residues are part of each CDR3. Fields, in order: D gene, V gene, clone size, J gene, CDR3 DNA, CDR3 protein. The D gene is left open where the match is weak. Not all rows give a size; the values are once, few, many and, for expanded clones, a class.

.	TRBV7-2	.	TRBJ2-1	TGTGCCAGCAACCTACGGGGTGGTGAGCAGTTCTTC	CASNLRGGEQFF
.	TRBV27	.	TRBJ2-3	TGTGCCAGCAGTTATCTATCGGGGGGCGATACGCAGTATTTT	CASSYLSGGDTQYF
TRBD1	TRBV5-6	.	TRBJ2-5	TGTGCCAGCAGCCTCCCGACAGGGCAAGAGACCCAGTACTTC	CASSLPTGQETQYF
.	TRBV7-2	.	TRBJ2-5	TGTGCCAGCAGCTTATTTTATAGGTCAGGGGCTCATGAGACCCAGTACTTC	CASSLFYRSGAHETQYF
.	TRBV15	.	TRBJ2-7	TGTGCCACCATGGGAACAGGGGACTTCTCCTACGAGCAGTACTTC	CATMGTGDFSYEQYF
.	TRBV7-9	.	TRBJ1-1	TGTGCCAGCAGCATTATGACATCTAACACTGAAGCTTTCTTT	CASSIMTSNTEAFF
.	TRBV19	.	TRBJ1-6	TGTGCCAGTAGCAACAGGGTTTTCGATTCACCCCTCCACTTT	CASSNRVFDSPLHF
.	TRBV19	.	TRBJ2-3	TGTGCCAGTAGACCAACTAGGAGGTACACAGATACGCAGTATTTT	CASRPTRRYTDTQYF
TRBD2	TRBV7-2	.	TRBJ2-1	TGTGCCAGCAGGGGGACTAGCGGGGGAGGGACCTACAATGAGCAGTTCTTC	CASRGTSGGGTYNEQFF
TRBD2	TRBV28	.	TRBJ2-3	TGTGCCAGCAGCCGAATGCGGACTAGCGGGTATCATACGCAGTATTTT	CASSRMRTSGYHTQYF
.	TRBV25-1	.	TRBJ2-2	TGTGCCAGCAGTGAAATGACTGGCCGCACCGGGGAGCTGTTTTTT	CASSEMTGRTGELFF
.	TRBV5-1	.	TRBJ2-2	TGCGCCAGCAGTTCTGCCGGGGAGGGGGAGCTGTTTTTT	CASSSAGEGELFF
TRBD2	TRBV9	.	TRBJ2-1	TGTGCCAGCAGCTCATCTGCTGGGCGGGGGGGGTACAATGAGCAGTTCTTC	CASSSSAGRGGYNEQFF
.	TRBV29-1	once	TRBJ1-1	TGCAGCGTTGCAAGCTACCGGACTGAAGCTTTCTTT	CSVASYRTEAFF
.	TRBV7-2	.	TRBJ1-6	TGTGCCAGCAGCCCCGTGAGGGGGCCCCTCCACTTT	CASSPVRGPLHF
.	TRBV7-2	.	TRBJ1-5	TGTGCCAGCAGCGGGGGGGTTAGCAATCAGCCCCAGCATTTT	CASSGGVSNQPQHF
.	TRBV4-1	.	TRBJ1-1	TGCGCCAGCAGCCAAGAGGACAGACTTATGAACACTGAAGCTTTCTTT	CASSQEDRLMNTEAFF
.	TRBV6-1	.	TRBJ1-2	TGTGCCAGCAGTGTGCGCCTACATGGCTACACCTTC	CASSVRLHGYTF
.	TRBV5-4	.	TRBJ1-6	TGTGCCAGCAGCCTCAGGGACTATAATTCACCCCTCCACTTT	CASSLRDYNSPLHF
TRBD1	TRBV27	.	TRBJ1-5	TGTGCCAGCAGTTCCCACCGCTCGGGACAGATCAATCAGCCCCAGCATTTT	CASSSHRSGQINQPQHF